The 6 T cell receptor beta chains below were found in one sample sequenced in a study of blood T cell repertoires in COVID-19. Here immunoSEQ multiplex PCR was the method, and the copy in TCRdb shows in-frame clones only, minus some. The sample shows over 200,000 clones, about 83% of them seen only once. Sequencing used peripheral blood. These receptors were collected from a woman in her thirties or forties with active or convalescent COVID-19.

J is TRBJ1-1 and V is TRBV7-8; 7 nucleotides line up with TRBD1. The ends lost 1 base at V and 4 bases at J; junction bases unmatched: 3. In germline, CDR1 is SGHVS, CDR2 FQNEAQ. The CDR3 covers 14 residues. CDR3 bases: TGTGCCAGCAGCTTAGTGAGGGGGCTCACTGAAGCTTTCTTT. Protein: CASSLVRGLTEAFF.

This clone was observed a few times. This chain joins TRBV7-3 and TRBJ2-3, with TRBD1 identical over 7 bases. The junction had 4 bases not matched to a gene; V was cut back by 1 base and J by 3 bases. This CDR3 contains 15 residues. Per germline, CDR1 SGHTA and CDR2 FQGTGA. CDR3 nucleotides: TGTGCCAGCAGCTTAAGGACAGGCCAGACAGATACGCAGTATTTT. Its protein product is CASSLRTGQTDTQYF.

The chain joins TRBV30 to TRBJ1-1, with D tentatively TRBD1 (5 bases). The CDR3 extends over 12 amino acids. Germline CDR1 GTSNPN, CDR2 SVGIG (reference sequence). For the CDR3, the DNA is TGTGCGGGGCAGGGCATGAACACTGAAGCTTTCTTT. As protein: CAGQGMNTEAFF.

This clone showed up just a few times. The V and J genes are TRBV5-1 and TRBJ1-3; D possibly corresponds to TRBD1 (5 bases). The germline CDR1 and CDR2 sequences are SGHRS and YFSETQ. V gave up 0 bases and J gave up 0 bases, with 13 bases separating them. The CDR3 has 17 residues. In DNA, the CDR3 is TGCGCCAGCAGCTTGGAAACGCGGGGCCCCTCTGGAAACACCATATATTTT. Its protein product is CASSLETRGPSGNTIYF.

The chain carries TRBV7-2 and TRBJ1-5, with TRBD1 matching over 8 bases. Germline V gene lookup returns CDR1 SGHTA and CDR2 FQGNSA. The length of the CDR3 is 16 residues. V lost 1 base to trimming and J lost 0 bases; unmatched junction nucleotides: 2. CDR3 sequence reads: CASSLGTGNSNQPQHF. The CDR3 DNA reads TGTGCCAGCAGCTTAGGGACAGGGAATAGCAATCAGCCCCAGCATTTT.

This clone was picked up a small number of times. The chain uses TRBV19 and TRBJ1-2; D remains unclear. V was trimmed by 3 bases and J by 4 bases, leaving 9 bases between them. Germline CDR1 LNHDA, CDR2 SQIVND (reference sequence). The CDR3 sequence is 13 residues long. The CDR3 loop reads CASSIPGLYGYTF. DNA of the CDR3: TGTGCCAGTAGTATCCCAGGACTCTATGGCTACACCTTC.